Presented here are 32 T cell receptor beta chains from one specimen sequenced in a study of blood T cell repertoires in COVID-19. This table comes from immunoSEQ multiplex PCR, and its TCRdb copy is limited to in-frame clones, with some not included. Counted here are some 500,000 clones, around 89% occurring once; the ten biggest clones make up around 1.9%. The sequenced sample consisted of PBMCs or T cells enriched from blood (not recorded which). Receptors originate from a woman aged 40 to 50 who had recovered from COVID-19.

In this sample, this clone turned up once. The rearrangement joins TRBV12-5 to TRBJ1-1; weak D call: TRBD1 (6 bases). V lost 1 base to trimming and J lost 4 bases, with 16 bases between them. Per the germline V gene, CDR1 is LGHNT and CDR2 is FRNRAP. The CDR3 spans 16 residues. CDR3 sequence reads: CASGLGGGGRFTEAFF. The CDR3 DNA reads as TGTGCTAGTGGTTTGGGTGGCGGGGGGCGATTCACTGAAGCTTTCTTT.

The rearrangement joins TRBV4-1 to TRBJ2-7, with TRBD1 identical over 8 bases. There are 13 residues in the CDR3. From germline, CDR1 is MGHRA and CDR2 YSYEKL. With 4 bases clipped from V and 2 bases from J, the junction kept 1 base outside the gene matches. DNA for the CDR3: TGCGCCAGCAGCCCGGGACAGGCCTACGAGCAGTACTTC. This gives the protein CASSPGQAYEQYF.

Concerning this clone: Different DNA sequences within this sample yield the same CDR3. The chain carries TRBV20-1 and TRBJ2-5, with D uncertain. From germline, CDR1 is DFQATT and CDR2 SNEGSKA (reference sequence). Trimming took 3 bases from V and 2 from J, leaving 4 bases between them. The CDR3 contains 11 residues. The DNA of the CDR3 is TGCAGTGCTAGCTTGCAAGAGACCCAGTACTTC. This gives the protein CSASLQETQYF.

The rearrangement joins TRBV12-5 to TRBJ1-1; D gene ambiguous. This CDR3 is built from 13 residues. Looked up from germline, CDR1 is LGHNT and CDR2 is FRNRAP. Trimming took 5 bases from V and 1 from J, leaving 8 bases between them. CDR3 coding DNA: TGTGCTAGTGGTGTTGCGGGGAACACTGAAGCTTTCTTT. Residues: CASGVAGNTEAFF.

The J gene is TRBJ2-3, the V gene TRBV4-3; TRBD2 aligns across 8 bases. The CDR3 runs 16 residues. The trim removed 1 base at V and 0 bases at J, leaving 3 bases unmatched. Germline V lookup: CDR1 LGHNA, CDR2 YSLEER. Here the CDR3 DNA reads TGCGCCAGCAGCCAAGCTCCTAGCGGGAGCACAGATACGCAGTATTTT. It codes for CASSQAPSGSTDTQYF.

The V and J genes are TRBV6-6 and TRBJ1-1; 7 bases are a match to TRBD1. In germline, CDR1 is MNHNY, CDR2 SVGAGI (reference sequence). The J segment lost 3 bases and the V segment lost 8 bases, leaving 6 bases of the junction unmatched. This CDR3 is built from 13 residues. CDR3 DNA: TGTGCCAGCTGGGGGACAGTCTACACTGAAGCTTTCTTT. Protein: CASWGTVYTEAFF.

The chain couples TRBV5-1 to TRBJ2-5; D possibly corresponds to TRBD2 (6 bases). The CDR3 extends over 14 amino acids. Per the germline V gene, CDR1 is SGHRS and CDR2 is YFSETQ. V lost 6 bases and J 5 bases, leaving 17 bases between the germline ends. The chain's CDR3 is CASTGGDEGETQYF. The CDR3 DNA is TGCGCCAGCACAGGAGGGGATGAGGGGGAGACCCAGTACTTC.

The chain carries TRBV19 and TRBJ2-4, with D perhaps matching TRBD2 (6 bases). The CDR3 is 14 residues long. Germline V CDR1 and CDR2: LNHDA, SQIVND (reference sequence). V was pared by 3 bases and J by 8 bases, with 14 bases between. This chain's CDR3 is CASSIAREKDIQYF. In nucleotides, the CDR3 is TGTGCCAGTAGTATTGCTCGGGAGAAGGACATTCAGTACTTC.

The rearrangement links TRBV10-3 to TRBJ1-1, with D possibly matching TRBD1 (6 bases). Trimming took 6 bases from V and 1 from J, leaving 12 bases between them. The germline V gene has CDR1 ENHRY and CDR2 SYGVKD. CDR3 length equals 14 residues. CDR3 sequence: CAISRDTENTEAFF. DNA for the CDR3: TGTGCCATCAGCCGGGACACAGAGAACACTGAAGCTTTCTTT.

The rearrangement joins TRBV7-2 to TRBJ1-1; 7 nucleotides agree with TRBD1. J lost 7 bases, V lost 2 bases, and 13 bases had no gene match. Looked up from germline, CDR1 is SGHTA and CDR2 is FQGNSA. This CDR3 is 16 amino acids long. CDR3 residues: CASSLRGQGVVLEAFF. CDR3 sequence (DNA): TGTGCCAGCAGCTTAAGGGGGCAGGGGGTTGTTCTTGAAGCTTTCTTT.

This chain uses TRBV30 with TRBJ2-5, with TRBD2 identical over 10 bases. The CDR3 runs to 16 residues. Per germline, CDR1 GTSNPN and CDR2 SVGIG (reference sequence). J lost 4 bases, V lost 2 bases, and 10 bases had no gene match. This chain's CDR3 is CAWSKGLAAGGETQYF. The CDR3 coding sequence is TGTGCCTGGAGTAAAGGACTAGCGGCCGGCGGAGAGACCCAGTACTTC.

The chain has TRBV2 and TRBJ2-3; a possible D gene is TRBD1 (5 bases). Germline CDR1 and CDR2: SNHLY and FYNNEI. V lost 4 bases and J 4 bases, leaving 9 bases between the germline ends. The CDR3 runs to 13 residues. CDR3: CASSAQGSDTQYF. For the CDR3, the DNA is TGTGCCAGCAGTGCTCAGGGATCAGATACGCAGTATTTT.

The chain joins TRBV3-1 (or the pseudogene TRBV3-2) to TRBJ2-2, with D possibly TRBD1 on 6 matching bases. Trimming left V 5 bases short and J 4 bases short, with 14 bases between. This CDR3 is 15 amino acids long. Germline CDR1 LGHDT, CDR2 YNNKEL (reference sequence). CDR3 loop: CASSGYRAVTGELFF. CDR3 coding DNA: TGTGCCAGCAGCGGGTACAGGGCGGTCACCGGGGAGCTGTTTTTT.

CDR3 sequence: CASSYSNRREQYF. Here the CDR3 DNA reads TGTGCCAGCAGTTACTCGAACAGGCGCGAGCAGTACTTC. The chain has TRBV6-5 and TRBJ2-7, with D possibly being TRBD1 (5 bases). The CDR3 contains 13 residues. Trimming left V 0 bases short and J 6 bases short, with 9 bases between. Germline CDR1 and CDR2: MNHEY and SVGAGI.

The J gene is TRBJ1-2, the V gene TRBV12-3 or TRBV12-4; 9 bases agree with TRBD1. CDR3 length: 13 amino acids. V gave up 4 bases and J gave up 9 bases; unmatched junction bases: 6. In DNA form, the CDR3 reads TGTGCCAGCAGTTCCGGGACAGGGAGGAGCTACACCTTC. Translation: CASSSGTGRSYTF.

The chain joins TRBV4-3 to TRBJ2-7, with 8 bases matching TRBD1. After removal of 1 base from V and 4 bases from J, the junction contained 9 bases not matched to a gene. CDR3 length equals 16 residues. Germline assignment: CDR1 LGHNA and CDR2 YSLEER. The CDR3 region is CASSQGVGQGVYEQYF. CDR3 nucleotide sequence: TGCGCCAGCAGCCAAGGCGTCGGACAGGGTGTGTACGAGCAGTACTTC.

The chain links TRBV15 to TRBJ2-2; 7 bases agree with TRBD2. V lost 8 bases, J lost 1 base, and 4 bases stayed unmatched. In germline, CDR1 is LNHNV, CDR2 YYDKDF (reference sequence). The CDR3 is 14 residues long. CDR3 nucleotides: TGTGCCACCCGCGGGGGTGTGAACACCGGGGAGCTGTTTTTT. Protein sequence: CATRGGVNTGELFF.

This clone has more than one count but fewer than ten. J is TRBJ1-2 and V is TRBV7-9, with D possibly TRBD1 on 5 matching bases. V lost 1 base to trimming and J lost 4 bases, with 13 bases between them. Germline CDR1 is SEHNR and CDR2 is FQNEAQ (reference sequence). This CDR3 comprises 15 residues. The CDR3 sequence: CASSLGEGIGYGYTF. DNA for the CDR3: TGTGCCAGCAGCTTAGGGGAGGGGATCGGCTATGGCTACACCTTC.

The J gene is TRBJ2-1, the V gene TRBV11-3; a weak D match, TRBD2 (5 bases). Germline-derived CDR1 and CDR2 are SGHNT and YENEEA. The CDR3 loop spans 16 amino acids. Trimming took off 5 bases at V and 1 base at J, with 15 bases between the two ends. The CDR3 bases are TGTGCCAGCAGCGGTTGGGGAGTTGGGTCCTACAATGAGCAGTTCTTC. It specifies CASSGWGVGSYNEQFF.

The table lists this clone with a count of one. The chain couples TRBV2 to TRBJ1-1, with 7 bases matching TRBD1. The CDR3 covers 13 residues. Germline-derived CDR1 and CDR2 are SNHLY and FYNNEI. V shed 2 bases and J 8 bases; nucleotides not matched to a gene: 5. CDR3 bases: TGTGCCAGCAGTGAATGGCCGGGACAGGAAGCTTTCTTT. Residues: CASSEWPGQEAFF. Using reference TRBV2 and TRBJ1-1 for the parts outside the CDR3, the full variable domain is EPEVTQTPSHQVTQMGQEVILRCVPISNHLYFYWYRQILGQKVEFLVSFYNNEISEKSEIFDDQFSVERPDGSNFTLKIRSTKLEDSAMYFCASSEWPGQEAFFGQGTRLTVV.

The J gene is TRBJ2-7, the V gene TRBV7-2; 9 nucleotides match TRBD2. Trimming took 4 bases from V and 6 from J; bases not matched to a gene: 10. The CDR3 is 15 residues long. The germline V gene encodes CDR1 SGHTA and CDR2 FQGNSA. The CDR3 coding sequence is TGTGCCAGCAGCTCTACGGGTAGCGGGAGTTTCGAGCAGTACTTC. Its protein is CASSSTGSGSFEQYF.

This chain uses TRBV29-1 with TRBJ1-2; 7 bases fit TRBD1. V gave up 3 bases and J gave up 11 bases; unmatched junction bases: 15. Germline loops: CDR1 SQVTM, CDR2 ANQGSEA. The CDR3 totals 14 residues. CDR3 sequence reads: CSVEFPVHIRGYTF. Written as DNA, the CDR3 is TGCAGCGTTGAGTTCCCAGTTCATATCAGGGGGTACACCTTC.

The J gene is TRBJ2-7, the V gene TRBV9, with 8 nucleotides matching TRBD1. J lost 4 bases, V lost 4 bases, and 7 bases had no gene match. The CDR3 runs 14 residues. Germline V lookup: CDR1 SGDLS, CDR2 YYNGEE. Here the CDR3 reads CASSPQGARYEQYF. The CDR3 DNA sequence: TGTGCCAGCAGCCCCCAGGGGGCTCGGTACGAGCAGTACTTC.

The V and J genes are TRBV19 and TRBJ2-7, with 8 bases lining up with TRBD2. V trimming: 10 bases; J trimming: 4 bases; junction bases outside the gene matches: 21. The CDR3 runs 17 residues. CDR1 is LNHDA, CDR2 SQIVND, per germline (reference sequence). CDR3 coding DNA: TGTGCCACCAAGTGCGGGAGGAGATTAAGGGCGTTGTACGAGCAGTACTTC. Protein sequence: CATKCGRRLRALYEQYF.

In its sample, this clone was seen a few times. V gene TRBV6-1 combines with J gene TRBJ2-7, with D possibly being TRBD2 (5 bases). The ends were cut back, 2 bases at V and 8 bases at J, with 22 bases in the middle. CDR1 MNHNS and CDR2 SASEGT come from the germline V gene. CDR3 length equals 16 residues. This CDR3 reads CASSESFLGSLRKQYF. The CDR3 nucleotides read TGTGCCAGCAGTGAATCGTTCTTGGGGAGTCTACGAAAGCAGTACTTC.

This clone was counted a single time. The rearrangement links TRBV5-4 to TRBJ2-7, with a tentative D call TRBD2 (7 bases). Germline V gene lookup returns CDR1 SGHNT and CDR2 YYREEE (reference sequence). There are 16 residues in the CDR3. The ends were cut back, 3 bases at V and 0 bases at J, with 16 bases in the middle. The CDR3 region has the DNA TGTGCCAGCAGCTCAGGAGCGGGACACCCCTCCTACGAGCAGTACTTC. Translation: CASSSGAGHPSYEQYF.

V is TRBV7-2 and J is TRBJ2-1; D gene unclear. The germline V and J ends were trimmed by 1 base and 10 bases, with 11 bases remaining between them. Germline CDR1 is SGHTA and CDR2 is FQGNSA. CDR3 length: 13 amino acids. The CDR3 sequence is CASSLEKSLEQFF. CDR3 bases: TGTGCCAGCAGCTTAGAAAAGAGTTTGGAGCAGTTCTTC.

The V and J genes are TRBV4-3 and TRBJ2-7, with a weak D call TRBD1 (6 bases). The CDR3 consists of 16 residues. V gave up 4 bases and J gave up 0 bases, with 16 bases separating them. CDR1 LGHNA and CDR2 YSLEER come from the germline V gene. This CDR3 reads CASSPFKDSGSYEQYF. CDR3 DNA: TGCGCCAGCAGCCCCTTTAAGGACAGTGGCTCCTACGAGCAGTACTTC.

The chain links TRBV27 to TRBJ2-6; 9 bases align to TRBD1. This CDR3 contains 20 residues. Germline V gives CDR1 MNHEY, CDR2 SMNVEV (reference sequence). V was clipped by 2 bases and J by 0 bases; unmatched bases: 11. The CDR3 spells CASSLKPGQGSSSGANVLTF. DNA for the CDR3: TGTGCCAGCAGTTTAAAGCCGGGACAGGGATCTTCCTCTGGGGCCAACGTCCTGACTTTC. Full variable domain (rest looked up from reference TRBV27 and TRBJ2-6): EAQVTQNPRYLITVTGKKLTVTCSQNMNHEYMSWYRQDPGLGLRQIYYSMNVEVTDKGDVPEGYKVSRKEKRNFPLILESPSPNQTSLYFCASSLKPGQGSSSGANVLTFGAGSRLTVL.

V gene TRBV6-2 or TRBV6-3 combines with J gene TRBJ2-5, with D tentatively TRBD2 (6 bases). The V end was cut by 1 base, the J end by 2 bases, with 14 bases between. The germline gives CDR1 MNHEY, CDR2 SVGEGT. CDR3 length: 16 amino acids. CDR3 amino acids: CASSYLERASQETQYF. CDR3 in DNA: TGTGCCAGCAGTTACTTGGAGCGGGCCTCACAAGAGACCCAGTACTTC.

This CDR3 reads CASSPRPGTGPKMSNQPQHF. The CDR3 bases are TGTGCCAGCAGTCCGCGCCCAGGGACAGGGCCTAAAATGAGCAATCAGCCCCAGCATTTT. The chain is built from TRBV27 and TRBJ1-5; 9 bases are a match to TRBD1. V dropped 5 bases and J dropped 1; count of bases not matched to a gene: 18. This CDR3 has 20 residues. Germline values: CDR1 MNHEY, CDR2 SMNVEV (reference sequence).

This clone was picked up one time. V gene TRBV5-8 combines with J gene TRBJ1-2; D unclear. Trimming took off 0 bases at V and 3 bases at J, with 9 bases between the two ends. Germline values: CDR1 SGHTS, CDR2 YDEGEE. The CDR3 contains 14 residues. The CDR3 here is CASSLGASYYGYTF. The CDR3 DNA sequence: TGTGCCAGCAGCTTGGGGGCGAGCTACTATGGCTACACCTTC.